This TCR beta chain derives from a study of blood T cell repertoires in COVID-19. Across the whole study: There were acute and convalescent COVID-19 samples, and they came from the United States, Italy and Spain. PBMCs, B-cell-depleted T cells, or T cells were the source of the cDNA or gDNA that made up the material.

The germline V and J ends were trimmed by 1 base and 5 bases, with 11 bases remaining between them. Germline V gene sequence: CDR1 MNHNY, CDR2 SVGAGI (reference sequence). The CDR3 length is 14 residues. In the authors' workflow: It was from reference gene primer amplification that nucleated cell counts were estimated. Libraries were prepared by immunoSEQ multiplex PCR; TCRdb keeps only in-frame clonotypes and omits some of them. From that table come the V and J calls and clone size; the DNA was used to work out D and trimming. The table lists over 120,000 clones, more than 80% of them singletons. The chain couples TRBV6-6 to TRBJ2-5; TRBD1 might be the D (7 bases). Sample: peripheral blood. The clonotype comes from a human donor in a cohort sampled during active COVID-19. The DNA of the CDR3 is TGTGCCAGCAGTTACTGGGCAGGGGGGGAGACCCAGTACTTC. The encoded protein is CASSYWAGGETQYF.